This entry describes one T cell receptor beta chain. This clone was seen a handful of times. What this receptor recognizes is not known. For this receptor, the gene names and germline sequences are taken from the mouse. The CDR3 goes on 1 residue after the read ends, and that part is filled in from the germline J gene. Library preparation was by the immunoSEQ multiplex PCR assay. Adaptive Biotechnologies performed the TCRbeta CDR3 sequencing at survey depth and reported CDR3 sequences, V/J genes, productive frequency and template counts. Amplification of TCR beta CDR3 regions started from genomic DNA instead of RNA. Turning to the authors' computational methods: Jensen-Shannon divergence was used to quantify pairwise repertoire overlap between tissues, with a value of 1 meaning complete divergence and a value of 0 meaning identical repertoires. Tissues were clustered by single-linkage agglomerative hierarchical clustering of pairwise JSD values and displayed as dendrograms. GLIPH2 was run on all patient samples with simulation_depth 1000, kmer_min_depth 3, cdr3_length_cutoff 8, keeping groups with more than two unique CDR3s. A standardized tissue-overlap score extrapolated Jaccard GLIPH-group overlap across patients to a standard repertoire size of 1000 clones. Linear mixed-effect models, with tissue included as a fixed effect and individual included as a random effect, were used to assess associations of diversity with clinical or experimental variables. Entries here come from immuneACCESS through TCRdb and include only in-frame sequences with V and J called. Some clones fail to appear in such tables; in the studies checked, an unresolved V gene covers under half of the shortfall, and the cause of the remainder is unknown. That table supplies the V and J calls and clone size; D and trimming were determined from the DNA. The sample profile shows approximately 4,000 clones; about half of them were found once. Of the sample, around 25% is held by the ten largest clones.

This specimen comes from a study of tissue T cells after allogeneic stem cell transplantation (dated by TCRdb to between 2021 and 2023). For context, the study as a whole: Using research autopsies of patients with and without GVHD, plus mouse models of GVHD, the study profiled TCR beta repertoires across many tissues. The human arm was a prospective observational study without blinding or randomization.

The paper's findings and limits, for the study overall: A small and clinically heterogeneous patient cohort was studied, and sampling depth was acknowledged as a limitation. Which tissue TCRs were alloreactive or antigen-specific was not determined in the study, and some of the clones might have been host cells that persisted. Within patients, how anatomically similar tissues were was a major factor shaping TCR repertoire composition, regardless of disease or transplant status. In both patients and mice, T cells from blood and spleen covered only a limited part of the TCR repertoire found in tissues. Not many T cell clones showed up in more than one patient, yet clustering based on motifs uncovered repertoire signatures that were shared across patients in a tissue-specific way.

The time point label here, explained by the study, means: mouse harvest day 14 after allogeneic transplant. Each mouse graft consisted of 10^7 T-cell-depleted bone marrow cells plus 10^6 splenic CD5+ T cells and was given by tail vein injection. GVHD in mice was modeled with a major MHC-mismatch B6 (H2b) into BALB/c (H2d) model, and tissues were profiled at day 7 or 14. On day 7 or 14 post-transplant, mouse tissues and retro-orbital blood were harvested with separate sterile tools for each animal, and livers were flushed before harvest. Before genomic DNA isolation with the DNeasy Blood & Tissue Kit, mouse tissues were minced with razor blades in buffered saline. Trimming takes 3 bases off V and 7 bases off J; junction bases not matched to a gene: 3. Reading from cysteine to phenylalanine, the CDR3 counts 12 amino acids. The 33 bases shown cover part of the CDR3, and their frame starts at base 1. Per the germline V gene, SGHSA is the CDR1 and FRNQAP is the CDR2.

The sample comprised gut tissue. This sequence was found in a female BALB/c mouse given C57BL/6 T cells with graft-versus-host disease after an allogeneic hematopoietic cell transplant. The chain is encoded by TRBV16 joined to TRBJ2-7, and 7 bases in between align with TRBD1. The CDR3 here reads CASSFPRGEQYF. The part of the CDR3 DNA that was read is TGTGCAAGCAGCTTCCCCAGGGGGGAACAGTAC.